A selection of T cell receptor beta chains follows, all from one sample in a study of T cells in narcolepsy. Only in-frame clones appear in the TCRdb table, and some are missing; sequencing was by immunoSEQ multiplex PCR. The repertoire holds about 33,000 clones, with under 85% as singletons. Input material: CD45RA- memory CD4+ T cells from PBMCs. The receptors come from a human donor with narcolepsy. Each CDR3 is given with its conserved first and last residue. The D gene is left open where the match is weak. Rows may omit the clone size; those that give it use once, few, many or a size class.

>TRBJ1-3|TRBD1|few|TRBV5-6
TGTGCCAGCAGCTCTATTCGACAGGGGATCCCTGGAAACACCATATATTTT
CASSSIRQGIPGNTIYF
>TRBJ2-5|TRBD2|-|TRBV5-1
TGCGCCAGCAGCTTGGGGGGCGCGGGGGGATTCCAAGAGACCCAGTACTTC
CASSLGGAGGFQETQYF
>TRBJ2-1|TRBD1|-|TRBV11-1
TGTGCCAGCAGCCCTCAACGGGACAGGTCCAATGAGCAGTTCTTC
CASSPQRDRSNEQFF
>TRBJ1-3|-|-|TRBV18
TGTGCCAGCTCACCGACAGTCCGAGAAAACACCATATATTTT
CASSPTVRENTIYF
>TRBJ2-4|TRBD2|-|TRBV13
TGTGCCAGCAGCCCGACTAGCGGGGGGGACCTAGCCAAAAACATTCAGTACTTC
CASSPTSGGDLAKNIQYF
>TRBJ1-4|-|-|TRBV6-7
TGTGCCAGCAGTTACCCCTCCAGGCAGATTTCAACTAATGAAAAACTGTTTTTT
CASSYPSRQISTNEKLFF
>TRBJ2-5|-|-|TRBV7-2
TGTGCCAGCAGCTTTCAGGGATTGGAGACCCAGTACTTC
CASSFQGLETQYF
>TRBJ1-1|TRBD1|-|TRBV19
TGTGCCAGTAGACTCGGACAGGGGAAGACGTATGAAGCTTTCTTT
CASRLGQGKTYEAFF
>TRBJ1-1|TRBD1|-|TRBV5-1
TGCGCCAGCAGCGGTACAGGGGGGTGGTCGGCTTTCTTT
CASSGTGGWSAFF
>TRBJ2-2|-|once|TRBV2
TGTGCCAGCAGTGGAGGCCTCTCGAACACCGGGGAGCTGTTTTTT
CASSGGLSNTGELFF
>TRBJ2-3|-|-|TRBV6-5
TGTGCCAGCAGTTCAATCAGGACAACAGATACGCAGTATTTT
CASSSIRTTDTQYF
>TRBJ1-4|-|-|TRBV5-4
TGTGCCAGCAGCAAGAGCGGCCTGGAAAAACTGTTTTTT
CASSKSGLEKLFF
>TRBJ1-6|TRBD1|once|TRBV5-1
TGCGCCAGCAGGACACAGGGGGATAATTCACCCCTCCACTTT
CASRTQGDNSPLHF
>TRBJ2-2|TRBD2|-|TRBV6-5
TGTGCCAGCAGTCTTAGCGGGGGAGGAACCGGGGAGCTGTTTTTT
CASSLSGGGTGELFF
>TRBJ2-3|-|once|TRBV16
TGTGCCAGCAGCCCCAAGGTTAACACAGATACGCAGTATTTT
CASSPKVNTDTQYF
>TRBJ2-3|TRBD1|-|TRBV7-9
TGTGCCAGCAGCCCCGGGACAGGGAACACAGATACGCAGTATTTT
CASSPGTGNTDTQYF
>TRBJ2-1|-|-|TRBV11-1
TGTGCCAGCAGCTTAGGGGGCCCTAATGAGCAGTTCTTC
CASSLGGPNEQFF
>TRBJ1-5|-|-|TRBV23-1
TGCGCCAGCAGTCCCCAAGGGAGGCGGCATCAGCCCCAGCATTTT
CASSPQGRRHQPQHF
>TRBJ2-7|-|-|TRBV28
TGTGCCAGCAGTCGTGTTGGACAGCCCTACGAGCAGTACTTC
CASSRVGQPYEQYF
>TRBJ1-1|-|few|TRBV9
TGTGCCAGCAGCGTAGATACAGACACTGAAGCTTTCTTT
CASSVDTDTEAFF
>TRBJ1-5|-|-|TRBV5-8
TGTGCCAGCACCGACCCCTCAGGGTCCCTCGATCAGCCCCAGCATTTT
CASTDPSGSLDQPQHF
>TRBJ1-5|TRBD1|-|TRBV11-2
TGTGCCAGCAGCTCTGGGACAGCGCTTAATCAGCCCCAGCATTTT
CASSSGTALNQPQHF
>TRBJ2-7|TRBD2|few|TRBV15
TGTGCCACCAGCAGAGATGGGGGGGACGAGCAGTACTTC
CATSRDGGDEQYF
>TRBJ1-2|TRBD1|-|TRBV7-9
TGTGCCAGCAGCAATACGGGACAGGCCCCTAACTATGGCTACACCTTC
CASSNTGQAPNYGYTF
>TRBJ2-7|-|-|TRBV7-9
TGTGCCAGCAGCTCGTCCCGTGGACTCTCGGCCTACGAGCAGTACTTC
CASSSSRGLSAYEQYF
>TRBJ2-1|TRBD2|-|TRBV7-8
TGTGCCAGCAACCCGGGACTAGCGTACAATGAGCAGTTCTTC
CASNPGLAYNEQFF
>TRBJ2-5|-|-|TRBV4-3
TGCGCCAGCAGCCGAGGATTAGGGGGAGAGACCCAGTACTTC
CASSRGLGGETQYF
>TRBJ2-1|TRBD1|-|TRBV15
TGTGCCACCAGCCTACGGACAGGGTCAAATGAGCAGTTCTTC
CATSLRTGSNEQFF
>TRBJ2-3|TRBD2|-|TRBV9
TGTGCCAGCAGCGCCGTCGGGGGGACCTTAGGAGATACGCAGTATTTT
CASSAVGGTLGDTQYF
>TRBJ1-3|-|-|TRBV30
TGTGCCTGGAGTCCCGCGAGGGGATCCTTTTCTGGAAACACCATATATTTT
CAWSPARGSFSGNTIYF
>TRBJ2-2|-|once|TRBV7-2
TGTGCCAGCAGCTCGTCAATGGGGAACCTCGGGGAGCTGTTTTTT
CASSSSMGNLGELFF
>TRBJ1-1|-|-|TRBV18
TGTGCCAGCTCAGTAGGGACTGAAGCTTTCTTT
CASSVGTEAFF
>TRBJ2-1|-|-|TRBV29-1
TGCAGCGTTGGGGGGGACGTTGAGCAGTTCTTC
CSVGGDVEQFF
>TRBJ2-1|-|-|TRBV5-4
TGTGCCAGCAGCTTGGAGAGGGGACGCAGCGGGAATGAGCAGTTCTTC
CASSLERGRSGNEQFF
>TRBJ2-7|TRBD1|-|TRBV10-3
TGTGCCATCGGGGACAGCGGACCATACGAGCAGTACTTC
CAIGDSGPYEQYF
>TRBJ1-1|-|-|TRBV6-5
TGTGCCAGCAGGCCTAGGGGGGTGAAAAACACTGAAGCTTTCTTT
CASRPRGVKNTEAFF
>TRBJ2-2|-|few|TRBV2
TGTGCCAGCAGTGAATCCGCCTGGGGGACCGGGGAGCTGTTTTTT
CASSESAWGTGELFF
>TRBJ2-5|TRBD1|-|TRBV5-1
TGCGCCAGCAGCTGGGACAGGGGCCAAGAGACCCAGTACTTC
CASSWDRGQETQYF
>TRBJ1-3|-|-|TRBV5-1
TGCGCCAGCAGCTTGGACGGGTCAGTAGGGAGAAACACCATATATTTT
CASSLDGSVGRNTIYF
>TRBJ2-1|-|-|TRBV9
TGTGCCAGCAGCCCTGGAACACTGGGTAACAATGAGCAGTTCTTC
CASSPGTLGNNEQFF
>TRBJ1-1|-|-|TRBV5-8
TGTGCCAGCAGCTTGGGCCAGGGTTGGGAAACTGAAGCTTTCTTT
CASSLGQGWETEAFF
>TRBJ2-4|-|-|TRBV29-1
TGCAGCGTTGAAGATCTGGAGAAAAACATTCAGTACTTC
CSVEDLEKNIQYF
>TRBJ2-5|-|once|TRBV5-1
TGCGCCAGCAGCCCTAGCGTGGTGGACCAAGAGACCCAGTACTTC
CASSPSVVDQETQYF